Below, one T cell receptor beta chain is given with its context. This record belongs to a study of technical replicates of blood from several donors. Assay: immunoSEQ multiplex PCR; the TCRdb copy retains only in-frame clones and omits some. Of tens of thousands of clones listed, about 92% were seen once; the top ten hold 0.35% to 0.45%. CDR3 length: 14 amino acids. Germline V gene data show CDR1 as MNHEY and CDR2 as SVGAGI. V was shortened by 2 bases and J by 1 base, with 8 bases between the two germline ends. The J gene is TRBJ1-1, the V gene TRBV6-5, with D perhaps TRBD1 (6 bases). Sequenced material: T cells isolated from PBMCs. This receptor was taken from a human donor in good health. This chain's CDR3 is CASSYGGRNTEAFF. Written as DNA, the CDR3 is TGTGCCAGCAGTTACGGGGGCAGGAACACTGAAGCTTTCTTT.